Listed below are T cell receptor beta chains from one sample, sequenced in a study of T cell changes during pregnancy in multiple sclerosis. Data came from immunoSEQ multiplex PCR; TCRdb stores just in-frame clones and leaves some out. This sample has 30,000 to 40,000 clones; about 92% occur once, and the top ten carry approximately 8.6%. The sequencing used CD8+ T cells from peripheral blood mononuclear cells, collected in the third trimester of pregnancy. The source is a female donor with multiple sclerosis, enrolled in a pregnancy study. Each CDR3 is given with its conserved first and last residue. The D gene is left open where the match is weak. Clone size is given for some rows only: seen once, a few or many times, or a class if the clone is expanded.

V gene: TRBV2
clone size: -
J gene: TRBJ2-2
D gene: -
CDR3 protein: CASRRLSTGELFF
CDR3 DNA: TGTGCCAGCAGGAGACTCTCAACCGGGGAGCTGTTTTTT

V gene: TRBV7-9
clone size: -
J gene: TRBJ2-2
D gene: TRBD2
CDR3 protein: CASSFTSGGNTGELFF
CDR3 DNA: TGTGCCAGCAGTTTCACTAGCGGGGGAAACACCGGGGAGCTGTTTTTT

V gene: TRBV9
clone size: -
J gene: TRBJ2-5
D gene: -
CDR3 protein: CASSVRASDQETQYF
CDR3 DNA: TGTGCCAGCAGCGTAAGGGCTAGCGACCAAGAGACCCAGTACTTC

V gene: TRBV4-1
clone size: -
J gene: TRBJ2-7
D gene: TRBD1
CDR3 protein: CASSRRQGLPEEQYF
CDR3 DNA: TGCGCCAGCAGCCGTAGACAGGGTCTTCCAGAAGAGCAGTACTTC

V gene: TRBV5-4
clone size: -
J gene: TRBJ2-7
D gene: -
CDR3 protein: CASSAGEVYEQYF
CDR3 DNA: TGTGCCAGCAGCGCGGGTGAGGTCTACGAGCAGTACTTC

V gene: TRBV11-2
clone size: -
J gene: TRBJ2-7
D gene: -
CDR3 protein: CASSFALSVSYEQYF
CDR3 DNA: TGTGCCAGCAGCTTTGCCCTATCTGTTTCCTACGAGCAGTACTTC

V gene: TRBV5-5
clone size: -
J gene: TRBJ2-2
D gene: -
CDR3 protein: CASLQSGSDGELFF
CDR3 DNA: TGTGCCAGTCTTCAATCGGGGTCGGACGGGGAGCTGTTTTTT

V gene: TRBV6-1
clone size: -
J gene: TRBJ2-7
D gene: TRBD2
CDR3 protein: CASSWGGNGAYEQYF
CDR3 DNA: TGTGCCAGCAGCTGGGGGGGGAATGGGGCCTACGAGCAGTACTTC

V gene: TRBV6-5
clone size: -
J gene: TRBJ2-2
D gene: -
CDR3 protein: CASSYSSGPGELFF
CDR3 DNA: TGTGCCAGCAGTTACTCATCAGGGCCCGGGGAGCTGTTTTTT

V gene: TRBV11-3
clone size: -
J gene: TRBJ2-7
D gene: TRBD1
CDR3 protein: CASSSRQGSGPTYEQYF
CDR3 DNA: TGTGCCAGCAGCTCGAGACAGGGTTCGGGCCCAACCTACGAGCAGTACTTC

V gene: TRBV6-4
clone size: -
J gene: TRBJ2-1
D gene: -
CDR3 protein: CARAGCSYNEQFF
CDR3 DNA: TGTGCCCGGGCAGGGTGTTCCTACAATGAGCAGTTCTTC

V gene: TRBV4-1
clone size: -
J gene: TRBJ2-1
D gene: TRBD2
CDR3 protein: CASSQEGEGGEQFF
CDR3 DNA: TGCGCCAGCAGCCAAGAGGGGGAGGGTGGTGAGCAGTTCTTC

V gene: TRBV5-5
clone size: -
J gene: TRBJ1-1
D gene: -
CDR3 protein: CASSLSGINTEAFF
CDR3 DNA: TGTGCCAGCAGCTTATCAGGGATCAACACTGAAGCTTTCTTT

V gene: TRBV11-2
clone size: once
J gene: TRBJ1-5
D gene: -
CDR3 protein: CASSLDFSDNQPQHF
CDR3 DNA: TGTGCCAGCAGCTTAGATTTTTCAGATAATCAGCCCCAGCATTTT

V gene: TRBV4-2
clone size: -
J gene: TRBJ2-3
D gene: TRBD2
CDR3 protein: CASSLLAGLDTQYF
CDR3 DNA: TGTGCCAGCAGCCTATTAGCGGGTCTTGATACGCAGTATTTT

V gene: TRBV18
clone size: -
J gene: TRBJ2-1
D gene: -
CDR3 protein: CASSPFSNRGEQFF
CDR3 DNA: TGTGCCAGCTCACCATTTTCGAATCGGGGTGAGCAGTTCTTC

V gene: TRBV7-3
clone size: once
J gene: TRBJ2-6
D gene: TRBD2
CDR3 protein: CASSLTSLAGGRFSGANVLTF
CDR3 DNA: TGTGCCAGCAGCTTAACATCCCTAGCGGGGGGTCGCTTCTCTGGGGCCAACGTCCTGACTTTC

V gene: TRBV2
clone size: -
J gene: TRBJ2-2
D gene: TRBD2
CDR3 protein: CASRGIAGGPLELFF
CDR3 DNA: TGTGCCAGCAGGGGAATAGCGGGGGGGCCTCTGGAGCTGTTTTTT

V gene: TRBV11-2
clone size: many
J gene: TRBJ2-7
D gene: TRBD1
CDR3 protein: CASSLGSGGYEQYF
CDR3 DNA: TGTGCCAGCAGCTTAGGATCAGGGGGATACGAGCAGTACTTC

V gene: TRBV7-9
clone size: -
J gene: TRBJ1-5
D gene: -
CDR3 protein: CASSLGGGGNQPQHF
CDR3 DNA: TGTGCCAGCAGCTTAGGAGGAGGGGGCAATCAGCCCCAGCATTTT

V gene: TRBV30
clone size: -
J gene: TRBJ1-1
D gene: -
CDR3 protein: CAWSLGGDTEAFF
CDR3 DNA: TGTGCCTGGAGCCTCGGGGGGGACACTGAAGCTTTCTTT

V gene: TRBV6-5
clone size: -
J gene: TRBJ2-7
D gene: -
CDR3 protein: CASSYSSTSFHHEQYF
CDR3 DNA: TGTGCCAGCAGTTACTCTTCCACATCCTTCCACCACGAGCAGTACTTC

V gene: TRBV29-1
clone size: -
J gene: TRBJ1-1
D gene: -
CDR3 protein: CSVVEGMNTEAFF
CDR3 DNA: TGCAGCGTTGTGGAGGGGATGAACACTGAAGCTTTCTTT

V gene: TRBV10-3
clone size: once
J gene: TRBJ2-3
D gene: -
CDR3 protein: CAISESAARPSGTQYF
CDR3 DNA: TGTGCCATCAGTGAGTCAGCGGCCAGACCGAGCGGTACGCAGTATTTT

V gene: TRBV5-1
clone size: -
J gene: TRBJ2-5
D gene: TRBD1
CDR3 protein: CASSLRGQGVPETQYF
CDR3 DNA: TGCGCCAGCAGCTTAAGAGGACAGGGTGTTCCAGAGACCCAGTACTTC

V gene: TRBV12-2
clone size: -
J gene: TRBJ1-4
D gene: -
CDR3 protein: CASRLAQDTFGTNEKLFF
CDR3 DNA: TGTGCAAGTCGCTTAGCACAGGACACCTTTGGAACTAATGAAAAACTGTTTTTT

V gene: TRBV27
clone size: -
J gene: TRBJ2-1
D gene: -
CDR3 protein: CASSYGSYNEQFF
CDR3 DNA: TGTGCCAGCAGTTACGGGTCCTACAATGAGCAGTTCTTC

V gene: TRBV7-9
clone size: -
J gene: TRBJ2-5
D gene: TRBD2
CDR3 protein: CASSFVAGEETQYF
CDR3 DNA: TGTGCCAGCAGCTTTGTAGCGGGGGAAGAGACCCAGTACTTC

V gene: TRBV7-9
clone size: -
J gene: TRBJ1-1
D gene: -
CDR3 protein: CASSLQNTEAFF
CDR3 DNA: TGTGCCAGCAGCTTACAGAACACTGAAGCTTTCTTT

V gene: TRBV27
clone size: -
J gene: TRBJ2-7
D gene: -
CDR3 protein: CASSPSSNSYEQYF
CDR3 DNA: TGTGCCAGCAGTCCGTCGAGCAACTCCTACGAGCAGTACTTC

V gene: TRBV7-6
clone size: -
J gene: TRBJ1-1
D gene: -
CDR3 protein: CASSLVPGEAFF
CDR3 DNA: TGTGCCAGCAGCTTAGTACCGGGAGAAGCTTTCTTT

V gene: TRBV7-8
clone size: -
J gene: TRBJ2-2
D gene: -
CDR3 protein: CASSSRDSRTGELFF
CDR3 DNA: TGTGCCAGCAGCTCCCGGGACTCTCGCACCGGGGAGCTGTTTTTT

V gene: TRBV4-1
clone size: -
J gene: TRBJ2-1
D gene: -
CDR3 protein: CASSQLTENHEQFF
CDR3 DNA: TGCGCCAGCAGCCAATTAACAGAGAACCATGAGCAGTTCTTC

V gene: TRBV4-1
clone size: -
J gene: TRBJ2-7
D gene: TRBD2
CDR3 protein: CASSQASGGYEQYF
CDR3 DNA: TGCGCCAGCAGCCAAGCTAGCGGGGGCTACGAGCAGTACTTC

V gene: TRBV15
clone size: -
J gene: TRBJ2-1
D gene: TRBD2
CDR3 protein: CATSSTSGGAFEQFF
CDR3 DNA: TGTGCCACCAGCAGCACTAGCGGGGGGGCCTTTGAGCAGTTCTTC

V gene: TRBV4-1
clone size: -
J gene: TRBJ2-7
D gene: -
CDR3 protein: CASSQDPGNSYEQYF
CDR3 DNA: TGCGCCAGCAGCCAAGATCCAGGTAACTCCTACGAGCAGTACTTC

V gene: TRBV13
clone size: -
J gene: TRBJ2-1
D gene: TRBD1
CDR3 protein: CASSSSTGTGSVNEQFF
CDR3 DNA: TGTGCCAGCAGCTCCTCTACCGGGACAGGGTCTGTCAATGAGCAGTTCTTC

V gene: TRBV6-1
clone size: -
J gene: TRBJ2-7
D gene: -
CDR3 protein: CASSADTLIYEQYF
CDR3 DNA: TGTGCCAGCAGTGCGGACACGTTGATCTACGAGCAGTACTTC

V gene: TRBV5-1
clone size: -
J gene: TRBJ2-7
D gene: -
CDR3 protein: CASSLPTDDYEQYF
CDR3 DNA: TGCGCCAGCAGCTTACCGACAGATGACTACGAGCAGTACTTC

V gene: TRBV10-3
clone size: -
J gene: TRBJ2-7
D gene: -
CDR3 protein: CAITPAGGPEQYF
CDR3 DNA: TGTGCCATCACCCCCGCAGGGGGGCCCGAGCAGTACTTC

V gene: TRBV5-6
clone size: -
J gene: TRBJ1-2
D gene: -
CDR3 protein: CASSLAAGARGDGYTF
CDR3 DNA: TGTGCCAGCAGCTTAGCTGCGGGGGCGCGGGGGGATGGCTACACCTTC

V gene: TRBV6-1
clone size: once
J gene: TRBJ1-5
D gene: TRBD1
CDR3 protein: CASSEAGQGQTQPQHF
CDR3 DNA: TGTGCCAGCAGTGAGGCAGGACAGGGACAAACTCAGCCCCAGCATTTT

V gene: TRBV5-5
clone size: -
J gene: TRBJ1-1
D gene: -
CDR3 protein: CASSLAETVNTEAFF
CDR3 DNA: TGTGCCAGCAGCTTGGCGGAGACAGTTAACACTGAAGCTTTCTTT

V gene: TRBV19
clone size: -
J gene: TRBJ2-3
D gene: -
CDR3 protein: CASSLDFYTDTQYF
CDR3 DNA: TGTGCCAGTAGTTTGGACTTCTACACAGATACGCAGTATTTT

V gene: TRBV7-9
clone size: few
J gene: TRBJ1-1
D gene: -
CDR3 protein: CASRSGDRTEAFF
CDR3 DNA: TGTGCCAGCAGATCCGGGGATCGGACTGAAGCTTTCTTT